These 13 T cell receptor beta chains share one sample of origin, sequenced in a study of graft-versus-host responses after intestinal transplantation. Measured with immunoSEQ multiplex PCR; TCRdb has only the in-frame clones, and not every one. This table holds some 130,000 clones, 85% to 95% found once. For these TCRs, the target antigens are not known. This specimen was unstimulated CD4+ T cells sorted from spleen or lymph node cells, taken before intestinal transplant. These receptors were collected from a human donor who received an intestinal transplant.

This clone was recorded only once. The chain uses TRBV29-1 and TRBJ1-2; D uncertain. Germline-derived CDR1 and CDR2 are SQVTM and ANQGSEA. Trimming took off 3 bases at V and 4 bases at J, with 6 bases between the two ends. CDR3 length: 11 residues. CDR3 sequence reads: CSVDRSYGYTF. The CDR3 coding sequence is TGCAGCGTTGACCGCTCCTATGGCTACACCTTC.

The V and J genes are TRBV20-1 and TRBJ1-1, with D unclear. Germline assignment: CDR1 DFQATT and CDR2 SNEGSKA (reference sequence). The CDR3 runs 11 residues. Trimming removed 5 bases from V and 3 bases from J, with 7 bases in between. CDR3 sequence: CSAALYTEAFF. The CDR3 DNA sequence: TGCAGTGCTGCCTTATACACTGAAGCTTTCTTT.

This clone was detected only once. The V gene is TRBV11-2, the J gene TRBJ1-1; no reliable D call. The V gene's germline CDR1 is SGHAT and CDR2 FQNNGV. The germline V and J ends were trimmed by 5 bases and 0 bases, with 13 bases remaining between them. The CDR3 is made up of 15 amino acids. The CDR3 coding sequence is TGTGCCAGCAGCGTACCCGTCCGGGTGAACACTGAAGCTTTCTTT. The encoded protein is CASSVPVRVNTEAFF.

The CDR3 reads CASSARVNTEAFF. CDR3 bases: TGTGCCAGCAGTGCCAGGGTGAACACTGAAGCTTTCTTT. The chain combines TRBV27 with TRBJ1-1; perhaps TRBD1 as D (5 bases). Germline CDR1 is MNHEY and CDR2 is SMNVEV (reference sequence). CDR3 size: 13 residues. Trimming cost V 5 bases and J 0 bases, with 7 bases left between them.

CDR3 loop: CASSTRVGGQPQHF. In DNA form, the CDR3 reads TGTGCCAGTAGTACCAGGGTTGGTGGTCAGCCCCAGCATTTT. V and J are TRBV19 and TRBJ1-5; maybe TRBD1 (5 bases). This CDR3 spans 14 amino acids. The ends were cut back, 4 bases at V and 6 bases at J, with 13 bases in the middle. CDR1 LNHDA and CDR2 SQIVND come from the germline V gene (reference sequence).

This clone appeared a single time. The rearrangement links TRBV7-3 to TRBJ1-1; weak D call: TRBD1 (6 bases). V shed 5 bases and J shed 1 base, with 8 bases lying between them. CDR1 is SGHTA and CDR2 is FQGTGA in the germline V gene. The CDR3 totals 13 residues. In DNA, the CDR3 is TGTGCCAGCAGCATGGACAGGAACACTGAAGCTTTCTTT. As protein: CASSMDRNTEAFF.

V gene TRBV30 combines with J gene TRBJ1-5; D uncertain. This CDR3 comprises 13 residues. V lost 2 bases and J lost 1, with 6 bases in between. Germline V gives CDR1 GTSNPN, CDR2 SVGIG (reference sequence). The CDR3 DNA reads TGTGCCTGGAGTCTAAGGAGCAATCAGCCCCAGCATTTT. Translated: CAWSLRSNQPQHF. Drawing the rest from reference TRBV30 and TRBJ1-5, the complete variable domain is SQTIHQWPATLVQPVGSPLSLECTVEGTSNPNLYWYRQAAGRGLQLLFYSVGIGQISSEVPQNLSASRPQDRQFILSSKKLLLSDSGFYLCAWSLRSNQPQHFGDGTRLSIL.

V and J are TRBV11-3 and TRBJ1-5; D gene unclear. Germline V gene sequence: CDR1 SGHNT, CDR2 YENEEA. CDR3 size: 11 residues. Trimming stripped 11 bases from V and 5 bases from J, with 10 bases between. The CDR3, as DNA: TGTGCCGGAAGAGTTTATCAGCCCCAGCATTTT. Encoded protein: CAGRVYQPQHF.

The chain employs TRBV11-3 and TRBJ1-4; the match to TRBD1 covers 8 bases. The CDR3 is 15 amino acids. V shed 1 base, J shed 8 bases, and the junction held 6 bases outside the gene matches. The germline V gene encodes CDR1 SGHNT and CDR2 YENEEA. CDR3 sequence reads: CASSLGGTGMEKLFF. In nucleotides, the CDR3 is TGTGCCAGCAGCTTAGGTGGGACAGGAATGGAAAAACTGTTTTTT.

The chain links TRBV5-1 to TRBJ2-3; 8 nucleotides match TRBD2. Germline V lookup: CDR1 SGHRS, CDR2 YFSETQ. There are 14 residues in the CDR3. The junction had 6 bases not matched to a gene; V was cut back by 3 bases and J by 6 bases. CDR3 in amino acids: CASSYGRAGDTQYF. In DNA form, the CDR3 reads TGCGCCAGCAGCTACGGGAGGGCGGGGGATACGCAGTATTTT.

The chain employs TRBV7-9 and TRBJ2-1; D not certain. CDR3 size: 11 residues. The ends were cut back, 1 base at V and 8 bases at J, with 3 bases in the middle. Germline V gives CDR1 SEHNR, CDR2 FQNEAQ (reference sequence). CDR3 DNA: TGTGCCAGCAGCTTAGACCATGAGCAGTTCTTC. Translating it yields CASSLDHEQFF.

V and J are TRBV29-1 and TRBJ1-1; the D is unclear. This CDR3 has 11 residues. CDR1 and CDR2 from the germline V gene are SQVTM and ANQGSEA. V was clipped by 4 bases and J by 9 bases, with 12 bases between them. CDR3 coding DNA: TGCAGCGTTGGAGAAGTCTCCCAAGCTTTCTTT. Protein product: CSVGEVSQAFF.

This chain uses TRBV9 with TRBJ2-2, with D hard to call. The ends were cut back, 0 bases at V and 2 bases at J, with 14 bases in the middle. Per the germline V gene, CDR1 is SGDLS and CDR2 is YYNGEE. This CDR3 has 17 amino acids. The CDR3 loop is CASSVVRFGSNTGELFF. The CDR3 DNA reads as TGTGCCAGCAGCGTAGTCCGGTTTGGCAGCAACACCGGGGAGCTGTTTTTT.